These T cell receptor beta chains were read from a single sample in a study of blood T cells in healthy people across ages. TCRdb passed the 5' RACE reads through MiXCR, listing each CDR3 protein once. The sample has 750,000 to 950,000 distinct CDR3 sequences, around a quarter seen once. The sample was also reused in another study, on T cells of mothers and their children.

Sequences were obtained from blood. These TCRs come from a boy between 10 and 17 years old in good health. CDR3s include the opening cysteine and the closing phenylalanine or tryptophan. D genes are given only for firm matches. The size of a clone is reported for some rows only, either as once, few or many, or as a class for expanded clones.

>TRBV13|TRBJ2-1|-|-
TGTGCCAGCAGCCATGGAGGGGGGCGCCTCAATGAGCAGTTCTTC
CASSHGGGRLNEQFF
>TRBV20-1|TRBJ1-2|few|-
TGCAGTGCTATTGTCGGGGGCGGTGACTATGGCTACACCTTC
CSAIVGGGDYGYTF
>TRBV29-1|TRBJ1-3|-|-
TGCAGCGTTGAGGACACCGACTCTGGAAACACCATATATTTT
CSVEDTDSGNTIYF
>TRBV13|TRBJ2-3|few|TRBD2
TGTGCCAGCAACTTAAACCTTCCTCGGCCAGCGGGGGGAACAGATACGCAGTATTTT
CASNLNLPRPAGGTDTQYF
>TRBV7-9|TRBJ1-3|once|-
TGTGCCAGCAATGAAGGTCCGGGGACTGGAAACACCATATATTTT
CASNEGPGTGNTIYF
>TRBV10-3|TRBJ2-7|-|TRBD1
TGTGCCATCAGTGGGGGACAGGCCCCGGACGAGCAGTACTTC
CAISGGQAPDEQYF
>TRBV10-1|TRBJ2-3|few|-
TGCGCCAGCAGCGGGGCTCTCCAAGGCACAGATACGCAGTATTTT
CASSGALQGTDTQYF
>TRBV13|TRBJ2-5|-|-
TGTGCCAGCAGCGCCAGGAGAAAGACAGAGACCCAGTACTTC
CASSARRKTETQYF
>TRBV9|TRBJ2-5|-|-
TGTGCCAGCAGCGTTGGGGACCGTTGGAGCCAGTACTTC
CASSVGDRWSQYF
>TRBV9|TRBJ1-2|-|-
TGTGCCAGCAGCGTAGATCCTGGACGAAACTATGGCTACACCTTC
CASSVDPGRNYGYTF
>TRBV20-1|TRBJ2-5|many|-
TGCAGTGGGGGGCCCTTACAAGAGACCCAGTACTTC
CSGGPLQETQYF
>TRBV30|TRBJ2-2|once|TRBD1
TGTGCCTGGGGACAGGGGCGGAACACCGGGGAGCTGTTTTTT
CAWGQGRNTGELFF
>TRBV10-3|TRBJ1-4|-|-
TGTGCCATCAGTGAGTCGGGAACAGCTGCAACTAATGAAAAACTGTTTTTT
CAISESGTAATNEKLFF
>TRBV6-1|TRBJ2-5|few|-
TGTGCCAGCCTACAGCGCGGGGTGGAGGAGACCCAGTACTTC
CASLQRGVEETQYF
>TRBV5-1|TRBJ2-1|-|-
TGCGCCAGCAGCTCCACAGGAGGCAGGGCCTACAATGAGCAGTTCTTC
CASSSTGGRAYNEQFF
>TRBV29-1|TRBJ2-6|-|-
TGCAGCGTTCAGATTTCTGGGGCCAACGTCCTGACTTTC
CSVQISGANVLTF
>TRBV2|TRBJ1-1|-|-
TGTGCCAGCAGTACTCGGACGGCCCTGAACACTGAAGCTTTCTTT
CASSTRTALNTEAFF
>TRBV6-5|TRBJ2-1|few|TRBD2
TGTGCCAGCAGTTATGGCGGGGGGGCCTACAATGAGCAGTTCTTC
CASSYGGGAYNEQFF
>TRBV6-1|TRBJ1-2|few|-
TGTGCCAGCAGTGAAGACGGAGATTTCTATGGCTACACCTTC
CASSEDGDFYGYTF
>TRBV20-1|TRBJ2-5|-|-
TGCAGTGCTAGAGTCGCTAGCGCGGGCGAGACCCAGTACTTC
CSARVASAGETQYF
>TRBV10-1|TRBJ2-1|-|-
TGCGCCAGCAGTGAGTCGATCCGTTTTTCGGAGAATGAGCAGTTCTTC
CASSESIRFSENEQFF
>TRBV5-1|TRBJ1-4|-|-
TGCGCCAGCAGCTTGGTGTCCTCAACTAATGAAAAACTGTTTTTT
CASSLVSSTNEKLFF
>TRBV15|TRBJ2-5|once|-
TGTGCCACCAGCAGAAGTGGCCCAGCCGAGACCCAGTACTTC
CATSRSGPAETQYF
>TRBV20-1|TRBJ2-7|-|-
TGCAGTGCCCCCGGTTTGGGGGAAGTCGAGCAGTACTTC
CSAPGLGEVEQYF
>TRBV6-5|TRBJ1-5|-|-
TGTGCCAGCAGCCTTACCGACGGTGATCAGCCCCAGCATTTT
CASSLTDGDQPQHF
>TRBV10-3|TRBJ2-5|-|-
TGCGCGATAAGGGTGGATACCCCAGGAGAGACCCAGTACTTC
CAIRVDTPGETQYF